The entry below describes one T cell receptor beta chain. Its antigen is undetermined. These data come from a study of early stage breast cancer tumors. Study details: The ER+/PR+/HER2- tumors included 7 to 9 ductal and a handful of lobular carcinomas. Regarding the study as a whole: Chain pairing and CD4, CD8 or FOXP3 expression were not captured. Compared with adjacent normal breast tissue, tumors showed roughly 2.5-fold greater T cell density and higher clonality.

Generated by immunoSEQ multiplex PCR, the TCRdb table keeps only in-frame clones and is missing some. Of some 72,000 clones listed, 70% to 85% are singletons. The CDR3 length is 14 residues. The V and J ends lost 5 bases and 1 base, in that order; junction bases with no gene match: 4. CDR1 and CDR2 (germline): SGHTA, FQGTGA. V gene TRBV7-3 combines with J gene TRBJ1-1; 7 bases map to TRBD1. The origin of this receptor is a person between 55 and 69 years old with breast cancer. What was sequenced was blood. CDR3 protein: CASSPPGGNTEAFF. The DNA for the CDR3 is TGTGCCAGCAGCCCCCCAGGGGGGAACACTGAAGCTTTCTTT.